These 10 T cell receptor beta chains were sequenced from one sample in a study of blood T cells in healthy people across ages. Combining a sample-barcoded 5' primer with a J-beta primer mix, a second PCR ran for roughly 7 to 12 cycles. TCRdb redid the calling of the 5' RACE reads with MiXCR, one entry per CDR3 protein. The sample has about a million distinct CDR3 sequences; more than 30% are singletons. Input material: blood. The receptors were sampled from a man younger than 35 in good health.

This clonotype showed up just a few times. The rearrangement joins TRBV11-3 to TRBJ2-1; D not certain. The CDR3 spans 13 residues. The V and J ends lost 0 bases and 8 bases respectively, with 8 bases between them. CDR1 and CDR2 (germline): SGHNT, YENEEA. CDR3 in DNA: TGTGCCAGCAGCTTAGATCGTTCGGATGAGCAGTTCTTC. Translating gives CASSLDRSDEQFF.

This clonotype was detected only a few times. The V gene is TRBV25-1, the J gene TRBJ1-2, with 7 bases that match TRBD1. The germline CDR1 and CDR2 sequences are MGHDK and SYGVNS. This CDR3 region has 18 residues. With V trimmed by 1 base and J by 2 bases, 13 bases remained unmatched. The CDR3 DNA follows: TGTGCCAGCAGTGAATTGTCTCTTGGGACAGAGGTCAACTATGGCTACACCTTC. It codes for CASSELSLGTEVNYGYTF.

This clonotype was picked up a small number of times. The J gene is TRBJ2-2, the V gene TRBV29-1; D call uncertain. Germline values: CDR1 SQVTM, CDR2 ANQGSEA. CDR3 length: 13 amino acids. The V and J ends lost 4 bases and 0 bases respectively, with 6 bases between them. The CDR3 DNA follows: TGCAGCGTTGTCCGAACGAACACCGGGGAGCTGTTTTTT. Translated: CSVVRTNTGELFF.

V and J are TRBV7-2 and TRBJ2-7, with a tentative D call TRBD1 (7 bases). The CDR3 runs to 17 residues. The germline gives CDR1 SGHTA, CDR2 FQGNSA. The V and J ends lost 5 bases and 4 bases respectively, with 24 bases between them. CDR3 loop: CASSPHRDSIGTYEQYF. The CDR3, as DNA: TGTGCCAGCAGCCCCCACCGGGACAGTATCGGGACTTACGAGCAGTACTTC.

V is TRBV27 and J is TRBJ1-6; the D gene is possibly TRBD1 (5 bases). The CDR3 sequence is 19 residues long. Germline V CDR1 and CDR2: MNHEY, SMNVEV (reference sequence). The ends were cut back, 6 bases at V and 1 base at J, with 22 bases in the middle. The CDR3 sequence: CASSPYPGAISSYNSPLHF. The CDR3 DNA reads TGTGCCAGCAGCCCCTATCCTGGGGCGATAAGTTCCTATAATTCACCCCTCCACTTT.

The genes are TRBV6-6 and TRBJ2-2, with 7 bases fitting TRBD2. Germline V lookup: CDR1 MNHNY, CDR2 SVGAGI (reference sequence). CDR3 length equals 16 residues. The V segment lost 2 bases and the J segment 7 bases; nucleotides outside the gene matches: 10. The DNA of the CDR3 is TGTGCCAGCAGTTACGGGCGACAGCGGGGAAGCGGGGAGCTGTTTTTT. It yields the protein CASSYGRQRGSGELFF.

This clonotype was counted at least ten times. This rearrangement joins TRBV29-1 to TRBJ2-1; a possible D gene is TRBD1 (5 bases). Deletions cut 1 base from V and 7 bases from J, with 11 bases between. CDR3 size: 13 residues. In germline, CDR1 is SQVTM, CDR2 ANQGSEA. The DNA of the CDR3 is TGCAGCGTTGAAGGGGGCATAAGGAATGAGCAGTTCTTC. It codes for CSVEGGIRNEQFF.

V and J are TRBV20-1 and TRBJ1-1; possibly TRBD1 for D (6 bases). The germline V gene encodes CDR1 DFQATT and CDR2 SNEGSKA (reference sequence). V lost 5 bases and J lost 4, with 17 bases in between. CDR3 length: 14 residues. In DNA form, the CDR3 reads TGCAGTGCTCGCCTCGGGGGCTCGGGCACTGAAGCTTTCTTT. It translates to CSARLGGSGTEAFF.

This clonotype was detected many times. The rearrangement joins TRBV2 to TRBJ2-3; D is undetermined. The CDR3 is 11 residues long. The germline gives CDR1 SNHLY, CDR2 FYNNEI. Trimming took 4 bases from V and 4 from J, leaving 3 bases between them. The CDR3 bases are TGTGCCAGCAGTGTGGCAGATACGCAGTATTTT. The encoded protein is CASSVADTQYF.

V is TRBV5-1 and J is TRBJ2-7; D is unclear. Per germline, CDR1 SGHRS and CDR2 YFSETQ. Trimming stripped 0 bases from V and 0 bases from J, with 7 bases between. CDR3 size: 14 residues. Here the CDR3 DNA reads TGCGCCAGCAGCTTGGTGAAAGGCTCCTACGAGCAGTACTTC. Amino acids: CASSLVKGSYEQYF.